This section outlines one TCR beta chain sequence together with its context. What it recognizes is unknown. Time point meaning: patch test 1, 2 weeks after DPC sensitization. The treatment here: therapeutic diphenylcyclopropenone sensitization with weekly scalp DPC. Sample donors consisted of patients with alopecia, aged 18 to 70 years, who were suitable for DPC. Germline V gene lookup returns CDR1 MNHEY and CDR2 SVGEGT. The length of the CDR3 is 13 residues. The V and J ends lost 6 bases and 8 bases, in that order; junction bases with no gene match: 3. The source of the sample is a study of human T cells and chemical hapten exposure. Study overall: The sensitizing agent was 2% DPC, placed on 2 cm by 2 cm of upper inner arm skin. DPC (0.01%) was patch tested on the upper back and read at 6 days. The study, taken as a whole, reports: DPC sensitization did not alter TCRs above 1 in 1000 frequency.

Using its own MiXCR run on the RACE reads, TCRdb lists one record per CDR3 protein. Among approximately 80,000 distinct CDR3 sequences listed, around 10% were seen once. The receptor was isolated from a woman aged 50 to 60 with alopecia areata. Some clones in this sample may be carry-over from other donors' samples. Sequenced material: whole blood, taken in connection with sensitization to the hapten diphenylcyclopropenone (DPC). V is TRBV6-2 or TRBV6-3 and J is TRBJ1-6, with 8 bases that match TRBD1. CDR3 residues: CASSGTGYSPLHF. CDR3 in DNA: TGTGCCAGCAGCGGGACAGGTTATTCACCCCTCCACTTT.